Each of the 21 T cell receptor beta chains below was sequenced from the same sample in a study of blood T cells in healthy people across ages. The second PCR ran roughly 6 to 11 cycles with a sample-barcoded 5' primer and J-beta primers. MiXCR, run by TCRdb on the 5' RACE reads, gives a single entry per CDR3 protein. The table shows 800,000 to 950,000 distinct CDR3 sequences, with around 48% occurring only once. Sequenced sample: blood. The receptors shown here come from a man aged 25-45 years in good health.

V is TRBV20-1 and J is TRBJ2-6; D is undetermined. CDR3 length: 11 residues. Germline CDR1 reads DFQATT; CDR2 reads SNEGSKA (reference sequence). The CDR3: CGGVGANVLTF. CDR3 DNA: TGCGGTGGGGTTGGGGCCAACGTCCTGACTTTC.

As DNA, the CDR3 is TGTGCCAGCAGTTCGACAGGGTGGGGCTACACCTTC. Protein: CASSSTGWGYTF. The chain combines TRBV27 with TRBJ1-2; 7 nucleotides align to TRBD1. V gave up 4 bases and J gave up 8 bases; unmatched junction bases: 4. The CDR3 is made up of 12 amino acids. Germline lookup yields CDR1 MNHEY and CDR2 SMNVEV (reference sequence).

The chain employs TRBV18 and TRBJ2-5; D call uncertain. Trimming took 2 bases from V and 7 from J, leaving 11 bases between them. Germline CDR1 is KGHSH and CDR2 is LQKENI. The CDR3 is 13 amino acids. DNA for the CDR3: TGTGCCAGCTCACCAGGTGATGTGGGGACCCAGTACTTC. This codes for CASSPGDVGTQYF.

The rearrangement links TRBV18 to TRBJ2-7, with D uncertain. V gave up 0 bases and J gave up 0 bases, with 12 bases separating them. CDR3 length: 16 amino acids. CDR1 KGHSH and CDR2 LQKENI come from the germline V gene. The chain's CDR3 is CASSPPSRSISYEQYF. Written as DNA, the CDR3 is TGTGCCAGCTCACCACCGTCAAGGTCGATCTCCTACGAGCAGTACTTC.

This clonotype has more than one count but fewer than ten. This sequence joins TRBV28 and TRBJ2-3, with D hard to call. This CDR3 is 15 amino acids long. Deletions cut 6 bases from V and 0 bases from J, with 13 bases between. Germline V gene lookup returns CDR1 MDHEN and CDR2 SYDVKM. CDR3 amino acids: CASSYQTGSTDTQYF. DNA for the CDR3: TGTGCCAGCAGCTACCAGACGGGCAGCACAGATACGCAGTATTTT.

This clonotype was observed a few times. This rearrangement joins TRBV12-3 or TRBV12-4 to TRBJ1-2; 8 nucleotides line up with TRBD1. CDR3 length: 13 amino acids. Unmatched junction bases numbered 4, after V lost 6 bases and J lost 4 bases. Here the CDR3 DNA reads TGTGCCAGCAGCCGACAGGGGACCTATGGCTACACCTTC. This codes for CASSRQGTYGYTF.

This clonotype was seen a handful of times. The CDR3 loop reads CSARSGGYYEQYF. As DNA, the CDR3 is TGCAGTGCACGTAGTGGGGGGTACTACGAGCAGTACTTC. The chain joins TRBV20-1 to TRBJ2-7; D may be TRBD2 (6 bases). The CDR3 runs 13 residues. The V and J ends lost 6 bases and 3 bases respectively, with 15 bases between them. Germline V gene sequence: CDR1 DFQATT, CDR2 SNEGSKA (reference sequence).

The gene calls are TRBV7-2 and TRBJ2-1, with TRBD2 matching over 8 bases. The V segment lost 5 bases and the J segment 3 bases; nucleotides outside the gene matches: 9. This CDR3 region has 16 residues. Germline CDR1 is SGHTA and CDR2 is FQGNSA. The CDR3 protein is CASSPYGGGIYNEQFF. DNA for the CDR3: TGTGCCAGCAGCCCCTACGGCGGGGGGATCTACAATGAGCAGTTCTTC.

V gene TRBV10-3 combines with J gene TRBJ2-3, with D perhaps TRBD1 (6 bases). Germline V gene lookup returns CDR1 ENHRY and CDR2 SYGVKD. V lost 6 bases and J lost 1, with 11 bases in between. CDR3 length equals 14 residues. The CDR3 bases are TGTGCCATCAGCGACTCAGGGGGCACAGATACGCAGTATTTT. Its protein is CAISDSGGTDTQYF.

This clonotype appeared once. The chain carries TRBV6-1 and TRBJ2-1, with D unclear. The CDR3 covers 15 residues. Germline V gives CDR1 MNHNS, CDR2 SASEGT. Trimming took off 5 bases at V and 5 bases at J, with 16 bases between the two ends. The CDR3 nucleotides are TGTGCCAGCAGTCCTATGTCCCTCCCACACAATGAGCAGTTCTTC. Its protein is CASSPMSLPHNEQFF.

This chain connects TRBV6-2 or TRBV6-3 to TRBJ1-2; 7 positions agree with TRBD1. Germline loops: CDR1 MNHEY, CDR2 SVGEGT. This CDR3 is built from 15 residues. V shed 6 bases, J shed 2 bases, and the junction held 9 bases outside the gene matches. Written as DNA, the CDR3 is TGTGCCAGCAGATCGACAGGGAGTAGCAACTATGGCTACACCTTC. This gives the protein CASRSTGSSNYGYTF.

The V call is TRBV5-1, the J call TRBJ2-3, with a tentative D call TRBD1 (5 bases). V shed 4 bases and J shed 6 bases, with 15 bases lying between them. Germline V gene sequence: CDR1 SGHRS, CDR2 YFSETQ. The CDR3 covers 14 residues. This CDR3 reads CASSEQVKRDTQYF. The CDR3 DNA sequence: TGCGCCAGCAGCGAACAGGTGAAACGGGATACGCAGTATTTT.

The rearrangement uses TRBV12-3 or TRBV12-4 and TRBJ2-1; 8 bases map to TRBD2. V lost 6 bases, J lost 5 bases, and 0 bases stayed unmatched. The CDR3 extends over 12 amino acids. The CDR3: CASRTSDNEQFF. In DNA, the CDR3 is TGTGCCAGCAGGACTAGCGACAATGAGCAGTTCTTC.

This clonotype was counted between two and nine times. The chain employs TRBV3-1 and TRBJ2-5; 8 bases are shared with TRBD2. Germline CDR1 LGHDT, CDR2 YNNKEL (reference sequence). V dropped 0 bases and J dropped 3; count of bases not matched to a gene: 12. This CDR3 has 18 amino acids. CDR3 in DNA: TGTGCCAGCAGCCAAGATCCCCTACTAGCGGACAATGAAGAGACCCAGTACTTC. It encodes CASSQDPLLADNEETQYF.

The sample holds a few counts of this clonotype. V is TRBV5-1 and J is TRBJ2-5, with a tentative D call TRBD2 (5 bases). Germline V gene data show CDR1 as SGHRS and CDR2 as YFSETQ. The CDR3 consists of 17 residues. With 1 base removed from V and 1 base from J, the gap between germline ends came to 17 bases. The CDR3 nucleotides read TGCGCCAGCAGCTTGCGACCGGGGTTTGGGAGCCAAGAGACCCAGTACTTC. Its translation: CASSLRPGFGSQETQYF.

This chain links TRBV6-1 with TRBJ2-7, with TRBD2 matching 13 bases. The CDR3 sequence is 20 residues long. CDR1 and CDR2 from the germline V gene are MNHNS and SASEGT. Trimming took 6 bases from V and 7 from J; bases not matched to a gene: 24. CDR3: CASRPPTSGGPVSSYNEQYF. The CDR3 bases are TGTGCCAGCAGACCACCGACTAGCGGGGGGCCCGTTAGCTCCTACAATGAGCAGTACTTC.

The chain couples TRBV13 to TRBJ2-5, with unresolved D. Germline assignment: CDR1 PRHDT and CDR2 FYEKMQ (reference sequence). CDR3 length equals 15 residues. Trimming removed 4 bases at V and 11 bases at J, with 23 bases between. The CDR3 loop reads CASSSSRPLPGEQYF. CDR3 DNA: TGTGCCAGCAGCTCCTCCCGGCCACTACCCGGTGAGCAGTACTTC.

V and J are TRBV20-1 and TRBJ2-1; TRBD2 might be the D (6 bases). With 8 bases removed from V and 13 bases from J, the gap between germline ends came to 18 bases. The germline V gene encodes CDR1 DFQATT and CDR2 SNEGSKA (reference sequence). The CDR3 is 11 amino acids. The CDR3 is CSPGTPLVQFF. The CDR3 nucleotides are TGCAGTCCCGGGACTCCCCTCGTACAGTTCTTC.

The chain recombines TRBV7-9 with TRBJ2-4; tentatively, D is TRBD1 (5 bases). The germline gives CDR1 SEHNR, CDR2 FQNEAQ (reference sequence). The CDR3 sequence is 13 residues long. V was trimmed by 3 bases and J by 7 bases, leaving 10 bases between them. The CDR3 DNA is TGTGCCAGCAGCTTCAGGGTGGCGAACATTCAGTACTTC. Its translation: CASSFRVANIQYF.

This clonotype was observed a handful of times. The V call is TRBV28, the J call TRBJ1-4, with D maybe TRBD1 (5 bases). Germline assignment: CDR1 MDHEN and CDR2 SYDVKM. CDR3 length: 15 amino acids. V gave up 7 bases and J gave up 5 bases, with 17 bases separating them. The DNA for the CDR3 is TGTGCCAGCATCAACAGGCTTGTTCCCAATGAAAAACTGTTTTTT. Protein: CASINRLVPNEKLFF.

This clonotype was observed a few times. Here the CDR3 reads CASSLAPAGADYEQYF. The CDR3 DNA follows: TGTGCCAGCAGTTTAGCCCCGGCAGGGGCAGACTACGAGCAGTACTTC. The gene calls are TRBV27 and TRBJ2-7; perhaps TRBD1 as D (6 bases). Trimming stripped 2 bases from V and 3 bases from J, with 17 bases between. CDR1 and CDR2 (germline): MNHEY, SMNVEV (reference sequence). The CDR3 spans 16 residues.